The T cell receptor (beta chain) under discussion was sequenced for a study of cytomegalovirus exposure and HLA in healthy donors. Amplification used 60 Vbeta primers and 13 Jbeta primers. Assay: immunoSEQ multiplex PCR; the TCRdb copy retains only in-frame clones and omits some. The table shows tens of thousands of clones, with more than 70% occurring only once. The CDR3 runs 15 residues. With 6 bases clipped from V and 7 bases from J, the junction kept 9 bases outside the gene matches. Germline CDR1 SNHLY, CDR2 FYNNEI. Source material: PBMCs. The V and J genes are TRBV2 and TRBJ2-2; 9 bases fit TRBD2. The source of this sequence is a man aged 40-50 years in good health and CMV-seronegative. CDR3 in amino acids: CASRLSSGMIGELFF. The CDR3 DNA sequence: TGTGCCAGCAGGCTGTCTAGCGGGATGATCGGGGAGCTGTTTTTT.